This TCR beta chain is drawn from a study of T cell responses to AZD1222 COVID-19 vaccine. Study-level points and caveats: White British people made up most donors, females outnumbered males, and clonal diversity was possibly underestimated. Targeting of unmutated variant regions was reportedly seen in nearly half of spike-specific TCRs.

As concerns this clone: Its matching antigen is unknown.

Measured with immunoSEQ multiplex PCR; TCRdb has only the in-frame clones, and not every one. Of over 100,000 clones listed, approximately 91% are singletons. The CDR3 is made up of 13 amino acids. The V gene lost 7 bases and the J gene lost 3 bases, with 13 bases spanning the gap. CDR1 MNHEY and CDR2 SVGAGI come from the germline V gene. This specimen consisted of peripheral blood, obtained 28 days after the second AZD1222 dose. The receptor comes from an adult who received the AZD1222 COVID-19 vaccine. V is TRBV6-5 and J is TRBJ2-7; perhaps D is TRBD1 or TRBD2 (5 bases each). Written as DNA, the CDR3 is TGTGCCAGCACCCTCGGGGCCCACTACGAGCAGTACTTC. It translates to CASTLGAHYEQYF.